These T cell receptor beta chains were read from a single sample in a study of a mutant IDH1 vaccine in newly diagnosed glioma. The assay was immunoSEQ multiplex PCR, and TCRdb's table has in-frame clones only and misses some. The table lists around 50,000 clones, less than 90% of them singletons, with about 4% in the top ten. These receptors lack a known antigen. The sample was PBMCs, taken from a glioma patient whose treatment included an IDH1 peptide vaccine. The origin of the receptors is a woman under 30 with glioma. The CDR3 runs from the conserved cysteine through the conserved F or W. Fields, in order: CDR3 protein, CDR3 DNA, J gene, D gene, clone size, V gene. The D gene is left open where the match is weak. Clone size is not always given. Where it is, it says once, few, many or a class for expanded clones.

CASSLGQRGSSTDTQYF | TGCGCCAGCAGCTTGGGCCAGCGGGGGTCTAGCACAGATACGCAGTATTTT | TRBJ2-3 | TRBD2 | . | TRBV5-1
CASSLRPNYEQYF | TGTGCCAGCAGCTTGAGGCCCAACTACGAGCAGTACTTC | TRBJ2-7 | . | . | TRBV5-4
CASSLAGVNTEAFF | TGTGCCAGCAGCTTGGCAGGGGTAAACACTGAAGCTTTCTTT | TRBJ1-1 | . | . | TRBV7-2
CASSGTADYEQYF | TGTGCCAGCAGTGGGACGGCAGACTACGAGCAGTACTTC | TRBJ2-7 | . | . | TRBV27
CASSLEGWGGSNQPQHF | TGTGCCAGCAGTTTAGAGGGGTGGGGAGGAAGCAATCAGCCCCAGCATTTT | TRBJ1-5 | . | . | TRBV28
CASSILYSNQPQHF | TGTGCCAGTAGTATTCTTTATAGCAATCAGCCCCAGCATTTT | TRBJ1-5 | . | . | TRBV19
CTSSPPGPRGGNTIYF | TGCACCAGCAGCCCTCCGGGTCCAAGAGGAGGAAACACCATATATTTT | TRBJ1-3 | . | . | TRBV1
CASSYRGQVEQYF | TGTGCCAGCAGCTACAGGGGGCAGGTCGAGCAGTACTTC | TRBJ2-7 | TRBD1 | . | TRBV2
CASRRAGSTNQPQHF | TGCGCCAGCAGACGAGCCGGGAGTACAAATCAGCCCCAGCATTTT | TRBJ1-5 | . | few | TRBV5-1
CAIRGQDFSEAFF | TGTGCCATCAGGGGACAGGACTTCTCCGAAGCTTTCTTT | TRBJ1-1 | TRBD1 | few | TRBV10-3
CASSSWESTEAFF | TGTGCCAGCAGCTCCTGGGAGAGCACTGAAGCTTTCTTT | TRBJ1-1 | . | . | TRBV7-9
CASSVPAGAGELFF | TGTGCCAGCAGCGTACCGGCAGGGGCCGGGGAGCTGTTTTTT | TRBJ2-2 | . | . | TRBV9
CASTTTTWSNQPQHF | TGTGCCAGTACCACCACGACGTGGAGCAATCAGCCCCAGCATTTT | TRBJ1-5 | . | few | TRBV19
CASSASRVPYEQYF | TGTGCCAGCAGCGCGAGCAGGGTGCCCTACGAGCAGTACTTC | TRBJ2-7 | . | . | TRBV7-9
CASSSSHPTDTQYF | TGTGCCAGCAGTTCCTCACACCCCACAGATACGCAGTATTTT | TRBJ2-3 | . | . | TRBV27
CASSAGLYTGELFF | TGTGCCAGCAGCGCGGGACTGTACACCGGGGAGCTGTTTTTT | TRBJ2-2 | . | . | TRBV5-6
CASSSWEGANGYTF | TGTGCCAGCAGCTCCTGGGAGGGGGCTAATGGCTACACCTTC | TRBJ1-2 | TRBD1 | . | TRBV27
CATNGGPAGYTF | TGTGCCACTAACGGGGGTCCAGCTGGCTACACCTTC | TRBJ1-2 | . | . | TRBV10-3
CASKLESNSPLHF | TGTGCCAGCAAGTTAGAGTCCAATTCACCCCTCCACTTT | TRBJ1-6 | . | few | TRBV11-1
CASSLVGTSGTLGGTGELFF | TGTGCCAGCAGTTTAGTCGGGACTAGCGGGACCCTCGGGGGCACCGGGGAGCTGTTTTTT | TRBJ2-2 | TRBD2 | . | TRBV27
CASSQEGTDTQYF | TGCGCCAGCAGCCAAGAGGGGACAGATACGCAGTATTTT | TRBJ2-3 | . | . | TRBV4-1
CASSVASGSGYEQYF | TGTGCCAGCAGCGTAGCCAGCGGGAGTGGCTACGAGCAGTACTTC | TRBJ2-7 | TRBD2 | once | TRBV9
CASSQETGNSSPLHF | TGCGCCAGCAGCCAAGAAACAGGGAACTCTTCACCCCTCCACTTT | TRBJ1-6 | . | . | TRBV4-3
CASSQEGAGGPHEQYF | TGTGCCAGCAGCCAAGAAGGTGCGGGGGGGCCCCACGAGCAGTACTTC | TRBJ2-7 | TRBD2 | . | TRBV4-2
CASSWDRAPIYEQYF | TGTGCCAGCAGCTGGGACAGGGCGCCCATCTACGAGCAGTACTTC | TRBJ2-7 | TRBD1 | . | TRBV7-3
CASSPRPVMNTEAFF | TGTGCCAGCAGCCCCCGGCCAGTCATGAACACTGAAGCTTTCTTT | TRBJ1-1 | . | few | TRBV5-4
CASSAPTGGEDTIYF | TGTGCCAGCAGCGCTCCCACAGGGGGCGAGGACACCATATATTTT | TRBJ1-3 | TRBD1 | . | TRBV13
CASRGDTEAFF | TGTGCCAGCAGAGGGGACACTGAAGCTTTCTTT | TRBJ1-1 | . | few | TRBV2
CASSRLAVYGYEQYF | TGCGCCAGCAGCCGGCTAGCGGTGTATGGGTACGAGCAGTACTTC | TRBJ2-7 | TRBD2 | once | TRBV5-1
CASTPGQGEETQYF | TGTGCCAGCACCCCGGGACAGGGAGAGGAGACCCAGTACTTC | TRBJ2-5 | TRBD1 | medium-sized | TRBV6-6
CASSQDATRVNEQYF | TGCGCCAGCAGCCAAGATGCGACACGGGTTAACGAGCAGTACTTC | TRBJ2-7 | . | . | TRBV4-3
CASSQGVNTQYF | TGCGCCAGCAGCCAAGGGGTAAATACGCAGTATTTT | TRBJ2-3 | . | . | TRBV4-1
CSGDEGNTEAFF | TGCAGCGGGGACGAGGGGAACACTGAAGCTTTCTTT | TRBJ1-1 | . | . | TRBV29-1
CASSLGSGRGPDTQYF | TGTGCCAGCAGCTTGGGGAGCGGGAGGGGCCCAGATACGCAGTATTTT | TRBJ2-3 | TRBD2 | . | TRBV7-6
CAVGSSTNEKLFF | TGTGCCGTTGGGAGTTCAACTAATGAAAAACTGTTTTTT | TRBJ1-4 | . | few | TRBV6-5
CASSQGTDTQYF | TGTGCCAGCAGTCAGGGCACAGATACGCAGTATTTT | TRBJ2-3 | . | . | TRBV27
CASSYGRRTGAATQYF | TGTGCCAGCAGTTACGGACGCAGGACAGGGGCGGCAACCCAGTACTTC | TRBJ2-5 | TRBD1 | . | TRBV6-6
CASSFSEGGGTEAFF | TGCGCCAGCAGCTTCTCAGAGGGCGGGGGCACTGAAGCTTTCTTT | TRBJ1-1 | . | . | TRBV4-1
CASSQTGVPNEKLFF | TGTGCCAGCAGCCAGACAGGGGTCCCCAATGAAAAACTGTTTTTT | TRBJ1-4 | TRBD1 | . | TRBV7-4
CASSLSTGARGYTF | TGTGCCAGCAGTTTATCAACAGGGGCCAGGGGCTACACCTTC | TRBJ1-2 | TRBD1 | medium-sized | TRBV27
CASRGQTGGDGYTF | TGTGCCAGCAGAGGACAGACAGGGGGCGATGGCTACACCTTC | TRBJ1-2 | TRBD1 | . | TRBV5-4
CASSLEKGWEETQYF | TGTGCCAGCAGCTTAGAAAAGGGATGGGAAGAGACCCAGTACTTC | TRBJ2-5 | . | . | TRBV5-6
CASSPVLSGKNTEAFF | TGTGCCAGCTCACCAGTCCTTAGTGGGAAGAACACTGAAGCTTTCTTT | TRBJ1-1 | . | . | TRBV18
CASSRDRDGYTF | TGTGCCAGCAGCCGGGACAGGGATGGCTACACCTTC | TRBJ1-2 | TRBD1 | . | TRBV5-4
CASRTSGGSEYF | TGTGCCAGCCGGACTAGCGGGGGCTCGGAGTACTTC | TRBJ2-7 | TRBD2 | once | TRBV5-4
CASRESRQGAEAFF | TGTGCCAGCAGAGAATCCAGACAGGGGGCTGAAGCTTTCTTT | TRBJ1-1 | TRBD1 | . | TRBV6-5
CASRQGARYEQYF | TGTGCCAGTAGACAGGGGGCGCGATACGAGCAGTACTTC | TRBJ2-7 | TRBD1 | . | TRBV19
CASSQALAGKRYF | TGTGCCAGCAGCCAAGCTCTAGCGGGGAAGCGGTATTTT | TRBJ2-3 | TRBD2 | . | TRBV14
CASRGQGNQPQHF | TGTGCCAGTAGGGGACAGGGGAATCAGCCCCAGCATTTT | TRBJ1-5 | TRBD1 | . | TRBV19
CASSEGAGGTAYEQYF | TGTGCCAGCAGTGAAGGAGCGGGAGGTACTGCCTACGAGCAGTACTTC | TRBJ2-7 | TRBD2 | . | TRBV6-1
CASSEALRISGEQYF | TGTGCCAGCAGTGAAGCGCTGCGGATTTCTGGGGAGCAGTACTTC | TRBJ2-7 | . | . | TRBV2
CASSLYYASGRKNTGELFF | TGTGCCAGCAGCTTGTATTACGCTAGCGGGAGGAAAAACACCGGGGAGCTGTTTTTT | TRBJ2-2 | TRBD2 | . | TRBV5-4
CASSYWGQGLSYEQYF | TGTGCCAGCAGTTACTGGGGACAGGGGCTCTCCTACGAGCAGTACTTC | TRBJ2-7 | TRBD1 | . | TRBV6-5
CASSLAALAGGYEQYF | TGTGCCAGCAGCTTAGCCGCTCTAGCGGGGGGTTACGAGCAGTACTTC | TRBJ2-7 | TRBD2 | . | TRBV7-6